Included here is one TCR beta chain sequence, with context. Its antigen is as yet unknown. These data come from a study of CD8+CD57+ T cells in acquired aplastic anemia. Study-level background: Mean yield of DNA from sorted CD4+ and CD8+ cells was approximately 3 ug.

Patients included in sequencing had previously demonstrated CD8+CD57+ cell expansion by flow cytometry. Each patient carried a diagnosis of severe acquired aplastic anemia. Patients were untreated when blood was sampled. Germline V gene data show CDR1 as SGDLS and CDR2 as YYNGEE. V was pared by 0 bases and J by 9 bases, with 15 bases between. The CDR3 has 14 amino acids. It was genomic DNA that served as the template for profiling TCR beta VDJ and CDR3. TCRdb independently ran MiXCR on the reads; one entry per CDR3 protein. This table has hundreds of thousands of distinct CDR3 sequences, more than 25% appearing once. Points from the study as a whole: Between patients and controls, around 27 CD8+ CDR3 sequences were found in common.

The chain combines TRBV9 with TRBJ2-5; D may be TRBD1 or TRBD2 (6 bases each). Sequencing was done on a sample of sorted CD4+, CD8+, or CD8+CD57+ T cells (not recorded which) from PBMCs. The clonotype comes from a human donor with aplastic anemia. The CDR3 is CASSVGTGAEAQYF. The CDR3 region has the DNA TGTGCCAGCAGCGTAGGAACGGGGGCTGAGGCCCAGTACTTC. Based on the CDR3 plus reference TRBV9 and TRBJ2-5, the full variable domain is DSGVTQTPKHLITATGQRVTLRCSPRSGDLSVYWYQQSLDQGLQFLIQYYNGEERAKGNILERFSAQQFPDLHSELNLSSLELGDSALYFCASSVGTGAEAQYFGPGTRLLVL.